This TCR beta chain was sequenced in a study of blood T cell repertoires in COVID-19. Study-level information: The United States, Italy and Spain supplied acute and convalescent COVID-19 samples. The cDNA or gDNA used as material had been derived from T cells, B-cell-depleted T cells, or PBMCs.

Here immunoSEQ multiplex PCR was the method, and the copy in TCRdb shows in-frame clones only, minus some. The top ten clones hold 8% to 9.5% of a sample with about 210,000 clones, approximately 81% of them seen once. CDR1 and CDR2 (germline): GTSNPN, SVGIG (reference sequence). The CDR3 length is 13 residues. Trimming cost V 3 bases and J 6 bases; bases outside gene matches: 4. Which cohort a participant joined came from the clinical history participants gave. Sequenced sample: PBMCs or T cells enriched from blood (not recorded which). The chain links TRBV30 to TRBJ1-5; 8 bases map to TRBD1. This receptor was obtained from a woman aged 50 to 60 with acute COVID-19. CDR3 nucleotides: TGTGCCTGGAGCGAGACAGGGGTTCAGCCCCAGCATTTT. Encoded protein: CAWSETGVQPQHF. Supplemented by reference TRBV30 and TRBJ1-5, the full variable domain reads SQTIHQWPATLVQPVGSPLSLECTVEGTSNPNLYWYRQAAGRGLQLLFYSVGIGQISSEVPQNLSASRPQDRQFILSSKKLLLSDSGFYLCAWSETGVQPQHFGDGTRLSIL.